This TCR beta chain derives from a study of T cell responses to AZD1222 COVID-19 vaccine. This CDR3 region has 13 residues. V was clipped by 7 bases and J by 5 bases, with 14 bases between them. Sequencing used immunoSEQ multiplex PCR; TCRdb keeps in-frame clones, though not all of them. In the table there are roughly 100,000 clones, about four fifths of which are singletons. The sequence derives from an adult in good health. This material consisted of peripheral blood, taken on day 0 of AZD1222 vaccination. The chain has TRBV12-3 or TRBV12-4 and TRBJ1-2; D gene ambiguous. The DNA for the CDR3 is TGTGCCAGCATCAAGTCGGGCGTATATGGCTACACCTTC. This translates into CASIKSGVYGYTF.